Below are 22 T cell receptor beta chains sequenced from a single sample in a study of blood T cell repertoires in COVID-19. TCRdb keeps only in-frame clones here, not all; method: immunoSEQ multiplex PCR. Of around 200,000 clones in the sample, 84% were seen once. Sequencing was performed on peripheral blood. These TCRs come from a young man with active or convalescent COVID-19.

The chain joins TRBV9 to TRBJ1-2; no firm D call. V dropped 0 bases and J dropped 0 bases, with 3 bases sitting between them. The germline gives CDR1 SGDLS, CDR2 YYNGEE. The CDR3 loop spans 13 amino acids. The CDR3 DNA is TGTGCCAGCAGCGTAGCAGCTAACTATGGCTACACCTTC. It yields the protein CASSVAANYGYTF.

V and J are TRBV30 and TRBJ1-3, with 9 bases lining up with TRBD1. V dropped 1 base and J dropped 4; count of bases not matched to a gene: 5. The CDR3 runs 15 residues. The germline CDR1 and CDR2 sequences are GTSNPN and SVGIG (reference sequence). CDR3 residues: CAWSAGTGKGNTIYF. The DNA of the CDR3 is TGTGCCTGGAGTGCCGGGACAGGGAAGGGAAACACCATATATTTT.

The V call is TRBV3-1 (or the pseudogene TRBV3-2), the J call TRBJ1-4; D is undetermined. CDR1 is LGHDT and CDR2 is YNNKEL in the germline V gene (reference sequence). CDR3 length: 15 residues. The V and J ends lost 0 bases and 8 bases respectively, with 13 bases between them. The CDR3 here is CASSQDGGSGEKLFF. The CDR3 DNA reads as TGTGCCAGCAGCCAAGACGGTGGGTCGGGAGAAAAACTGTTTTTT.

The CDR3 is CASVAGNTIYF. The CDR3 DNA reads TGTGCCAGCGTGGCCGGAAACACCATATATTTT. The chain joins TRBV7-6 to TRBJ1-3; unclear D gene. CDR3 size: 11 residues. Trimming left V 8 bases short and J 4 bases short, with 6 bases between. Germline V gives CDR1 SGHVS, CDR2 FNYEAQ.

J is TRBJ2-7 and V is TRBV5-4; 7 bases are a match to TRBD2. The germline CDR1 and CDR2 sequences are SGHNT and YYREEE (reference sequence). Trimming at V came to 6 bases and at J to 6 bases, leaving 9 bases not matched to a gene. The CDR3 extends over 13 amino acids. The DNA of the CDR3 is TGTGCCAGCAACCTCCTTGGCGGGGGCGAGCAGTACTTC. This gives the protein CASNLLGGGEQYF.

As DNA, the CDR3 is TGTGCCAGCAGTTACCCTGACAGGGTCAATGAAGCTTTCTTT. This codes for CASSYPDRVNEAFF. V usage is TRBV6-2 or TRBV6-3 and J usage is TRBJ1-1, with 7 nucleotides matching TRBD1. Per germline, CDR1 MNHEY and CDR2 SVGEGT. V lost 2 bases and J lost 7; bases outside the gene matches: 7. The CDR3 covers 14 residues.

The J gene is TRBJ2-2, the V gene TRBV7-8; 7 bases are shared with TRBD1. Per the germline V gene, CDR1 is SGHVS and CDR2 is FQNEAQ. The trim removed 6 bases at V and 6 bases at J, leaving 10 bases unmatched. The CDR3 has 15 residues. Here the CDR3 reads CASRLRDSKAGELFF. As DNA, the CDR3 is TGTGCCAGCAGATTACGGGACAGTAAGGCCGGGGAGCTGTTTTTT.

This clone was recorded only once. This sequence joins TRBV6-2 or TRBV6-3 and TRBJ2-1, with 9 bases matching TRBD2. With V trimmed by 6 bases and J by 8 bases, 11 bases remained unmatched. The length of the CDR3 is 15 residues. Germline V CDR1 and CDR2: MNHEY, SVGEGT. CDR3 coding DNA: TGTGCCAGCAGCCCCGGGACTAGCAGGGGGGATGAGCAGTTCTTC. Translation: CASSPGTSRGDEQFF.

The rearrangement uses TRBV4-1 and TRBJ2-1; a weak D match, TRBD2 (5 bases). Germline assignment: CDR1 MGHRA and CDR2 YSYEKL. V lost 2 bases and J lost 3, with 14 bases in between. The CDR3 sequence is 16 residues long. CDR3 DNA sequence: TGCGCCAGCAGCCAATCGGACTGGGAGTTCTACAATGAGCAGTTCTTC. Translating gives CASSQSDWEFYNEQFF.

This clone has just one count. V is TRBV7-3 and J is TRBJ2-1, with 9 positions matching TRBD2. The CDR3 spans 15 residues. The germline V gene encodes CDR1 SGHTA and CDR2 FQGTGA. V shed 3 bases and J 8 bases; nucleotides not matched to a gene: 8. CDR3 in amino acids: CASSLAGGPLYEQFF. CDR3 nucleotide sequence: TGTGCCAGCAGCTTGGCGGGGGGGCCACTGTATGAGCAGTTCTTC.

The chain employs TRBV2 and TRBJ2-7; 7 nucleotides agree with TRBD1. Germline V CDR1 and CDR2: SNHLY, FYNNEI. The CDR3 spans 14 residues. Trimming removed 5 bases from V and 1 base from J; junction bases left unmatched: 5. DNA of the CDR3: TGTGCCAGCAGTACCGGGACAGTGTCCTACGAGCAGTACGTC. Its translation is CASSTGTVSYEQYV.

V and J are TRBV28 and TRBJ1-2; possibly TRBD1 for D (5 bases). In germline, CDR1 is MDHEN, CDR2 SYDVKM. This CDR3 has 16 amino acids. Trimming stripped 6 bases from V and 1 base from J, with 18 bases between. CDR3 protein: CASSSGLPVFNYGYTF. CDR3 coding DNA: TGTGCCAGCAGCTCGGGACTGCCTGTTTTTAACTATGGCTACACCTTC.

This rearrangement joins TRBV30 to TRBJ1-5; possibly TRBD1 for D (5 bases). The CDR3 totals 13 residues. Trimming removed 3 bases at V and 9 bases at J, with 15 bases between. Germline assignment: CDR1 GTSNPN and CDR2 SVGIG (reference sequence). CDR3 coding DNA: TGTGCCTGGAGCGGGTCAGGGTTTGGGCCCCAGCATTTT. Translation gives CAWSGSGFGPQHF.

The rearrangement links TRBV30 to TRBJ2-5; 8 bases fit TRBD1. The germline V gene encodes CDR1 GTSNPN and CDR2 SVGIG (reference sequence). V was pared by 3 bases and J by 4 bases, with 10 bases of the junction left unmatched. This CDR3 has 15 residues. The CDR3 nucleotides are TGTGCCTGGAGCGCGAATACAGGGGGGCGAGAGACCCAGTACTTC. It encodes CAWSANTGGRETQYF.

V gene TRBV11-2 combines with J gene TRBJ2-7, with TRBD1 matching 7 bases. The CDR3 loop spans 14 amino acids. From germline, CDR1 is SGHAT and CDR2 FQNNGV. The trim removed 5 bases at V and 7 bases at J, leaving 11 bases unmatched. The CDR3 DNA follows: TGTGCCAGCAGCCCGAGACTTTCCAGGGGGGAGCAGTACGTC. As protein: CASSPRLSRGEQYV.

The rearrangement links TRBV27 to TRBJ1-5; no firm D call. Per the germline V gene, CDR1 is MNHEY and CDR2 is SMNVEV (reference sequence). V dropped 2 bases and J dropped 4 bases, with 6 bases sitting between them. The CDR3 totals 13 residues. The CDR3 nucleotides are TGTGCCAGCAGTTTAAGTGAGAATCAGCCCCAGCATTTT. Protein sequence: CASSLSENQPQHF.

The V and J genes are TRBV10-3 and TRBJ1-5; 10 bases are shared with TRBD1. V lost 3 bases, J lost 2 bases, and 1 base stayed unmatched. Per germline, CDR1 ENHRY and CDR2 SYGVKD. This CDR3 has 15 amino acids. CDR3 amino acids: CAISDGTGGNQPQHF. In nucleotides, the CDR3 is TGTGCCATCAGTGACGGGACAGGGGGCAATCAGCCCCAGCATTTT.

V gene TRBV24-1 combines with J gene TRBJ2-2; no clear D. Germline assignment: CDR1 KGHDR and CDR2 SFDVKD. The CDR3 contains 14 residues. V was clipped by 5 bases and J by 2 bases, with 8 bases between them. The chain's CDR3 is CATSVGQNTGELFF. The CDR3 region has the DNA TGTGCCACCAGTGTTGGCCAAAACACCGGGGAGCTGTTTTTT.

The CDR3 region has the DNA TGTGCCAGCTCACCGCCGGGTCCGAGGAACACTGAAGCTTTCTTT. Residues: CASSPPGPRNTEAFF. The rearrangement links TRBV18 to TRBJ1-1; D is ambiguous. Germline V CDR1 and CDR2: KGHSH, LQKENI. There are 15 residues in the CDR3. V was cut by 3 bases and J by 1 base, with 12 bases left in between. Variable domain in full (rest from reference TRBV18 and TRBJ1-1): NAGVMQNPRHLVRRRGQEARLRCSPMKGHSHVYWYRQLPEEGLKFMVYLQKENIIDESGMPKERFSAEFPKEGPSILRIQQVVRGDSAAYFCASSPPGPRNTEAFFGQGTRLTVV.

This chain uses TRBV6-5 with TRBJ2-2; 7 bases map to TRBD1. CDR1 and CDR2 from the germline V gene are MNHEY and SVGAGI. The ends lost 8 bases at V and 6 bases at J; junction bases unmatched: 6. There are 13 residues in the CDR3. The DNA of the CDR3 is TGTGCCAGCTTCCACAGGGGTCCCGGGGAGCTGTTTTTT. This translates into CASFHRGPGELFF.

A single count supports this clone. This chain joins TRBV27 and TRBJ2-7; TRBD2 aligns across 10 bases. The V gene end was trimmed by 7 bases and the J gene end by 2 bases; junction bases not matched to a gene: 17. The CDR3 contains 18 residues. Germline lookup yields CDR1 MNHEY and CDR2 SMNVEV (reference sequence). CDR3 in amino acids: CASTAGGLARARAYEQYF. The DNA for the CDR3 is TGTGCCAGCACGGCTGGGGGACTAGCGCGAGCGAGGGCCTACGAGCAGTACTTC.

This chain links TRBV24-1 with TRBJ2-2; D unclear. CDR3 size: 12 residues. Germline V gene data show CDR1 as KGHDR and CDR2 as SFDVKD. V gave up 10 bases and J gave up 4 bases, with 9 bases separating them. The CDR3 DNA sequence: TGTGCCACTGCGGTGGGCACCGGGGAGCTGTTTTTT. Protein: CATAVGTGELFF.